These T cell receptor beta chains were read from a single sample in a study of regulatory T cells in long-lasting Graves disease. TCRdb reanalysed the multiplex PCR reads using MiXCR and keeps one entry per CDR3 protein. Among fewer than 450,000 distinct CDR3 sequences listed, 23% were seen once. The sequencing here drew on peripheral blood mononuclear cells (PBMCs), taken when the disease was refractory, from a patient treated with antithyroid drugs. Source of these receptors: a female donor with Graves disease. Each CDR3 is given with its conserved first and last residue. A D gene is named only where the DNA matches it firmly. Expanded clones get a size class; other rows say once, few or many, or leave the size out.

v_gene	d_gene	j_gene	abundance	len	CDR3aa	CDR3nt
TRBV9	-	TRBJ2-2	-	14	CASSVEWFAGELFF	TGTGCCAGCAGCGTAGAATGGTTTGCCGGGGAGCTGTTTTTT
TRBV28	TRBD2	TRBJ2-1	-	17	CASSSTAAGLGHNEQFF	TGTGCCAGCAGTTCAACCGCAGCGGGATTAGGTCACAATGAGCAGTTCTTC
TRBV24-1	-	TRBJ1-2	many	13	CATSDPGRYGYTF	TGTGCCACCAGTGACCCCGGACGGTATGGCTACACCTTC
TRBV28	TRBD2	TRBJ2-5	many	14	CASSLIAGEGTQYF	TGTGCCAGCAGTTTAATAGCGGGCGAGGGGACCCAGTACTTC
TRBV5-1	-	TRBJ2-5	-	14	CASSLPSGRETQYF	TGCGCCAGCAGCTTGCCATCCGGGCGAGAGACCCAGTACTTC
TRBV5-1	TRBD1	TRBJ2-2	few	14	CASSGTGYTGELFF	TGCGCCAGCAGCGGGACAGGGTACACCGGGGAGCTGTTTTTT
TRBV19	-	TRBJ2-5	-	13	CASSTTGIQTQYF	TGTGCCAGTAGCACAACAGGGATCCAGACCCAGTACTTC
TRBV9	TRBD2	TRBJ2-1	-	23	CASSPMNPLSSGTSGSSYNEQFF	TGTGCCAGCAGCCCCATGAACCCTTTAAGTTCCGGGACTAGCGGTTCATCCTACAATGAGCAGTTCTTC
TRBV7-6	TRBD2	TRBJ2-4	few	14	CASSLVPSGNIQYF	TGTGCCAGCAGCTTAGTACCTAGCGGGAATATTCAGTACTTC
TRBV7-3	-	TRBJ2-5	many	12	CASSSGGETQYF	TGTGCCAGCAGCTCCGGGGGAGAGACCCAGTACTTC
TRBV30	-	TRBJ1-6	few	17	CAWSVGAGQRRNSPLHF	TGTGCCTGGAGTGTAGGAGCGGGTCAAAGAAGGAATTCACCCCTCCACTTT